One T cell receptor beta chain is described in this entry. Its antigen is as yet unknown. The data were obtained in a study of shared clonotypes between healthy human individuals. General study results and limits: Relative to their counterparts shared across all four donors, non-shared clonotypes exhibited diminished generation probabilities. With few donors, the genetic and exposure-history diversity represented was limited. The sampled material consisted only of blood, and tissue repertoires are likely to differ.

Several immunoSEQ 96-well plates shared each subset's DNA, each plate a replicate. Measured with immunoSEQ multiplex PCR; TCRdb has only the in-frame clones, and not every one. The sample shows roughly 1,500,000 clones, around 98% of them seen only once. V dropped 0 bases and J dropped 3 bases, with 16 bases sitting between them. Germline V gene sequence: CDR1 SGDLS, CDR2 YYNGEE. The CDR3 loop spans 16 amino acids. The sample was naive CD4+ T cells sorted from blood. Subset in this sample: CD45RA+ positively selected. V gene TRBV9 combines with J gene TRBJ2-7, with unresolved D. The TCR originated in a man aged 30 to 45 in good health. The CDR3 coding sequence is TGTGCCAGCAGCGTAGGGGTTGATGCAGTGCTCTACGAGCAGTACTTC. Encoded protein: CASSVGVDAVLYEQYF.